One sample yielded the 7 T cell receptor beta chains listed below, sequenced in a study of T cells in narcolepsy. Repertoires were generated with immunoSEQ multiplex PCR, while TCRdb's copy carries only in-frame clones and drops some. The sample includes 30,000 or so clones, under 85% of them seen just once. Specimen: CD45RA- memory CD4+ T cells from PBMCs. The receptors shown here come from a human donor with narcolepsy.

By its share, this clone is medium-sized. The rearrangement uses TRBV10-2 and TRBJ1-1, with 9 bases matching TRBD1. The junction had 14 bases not matched to a gene; V was cut back by 2 bases and J by 10 bases. This CDR3 spans 16 amino acids. Germline V lookup: CDR1 WSHSY, CDR2 SAAADI. In DNA, the CDR3 is TGCGCCAGCAGTGAGGGGAGGGACAGGGTGTATCTAGGAGCTTTCTTT. Translation: CASSEGRDRVYLGAFF.

This rearrangement joins TRBV27 to TRBJ2-1, with D perhaps matching TRBD1 (5 bases). Trimming removed 6 bases from V and 8 bases from J, with 11 bases in between. Looked up from germline, CDR1 is MNHEY and CDR2 is SMNVEV (reference sequence). There are 12 residues in the CDR3. DNA of the CDR3: TGTGCCAGCAGGAATAGGGGCGATGAGCAGTTCTTC. It translates to CASRNRGDEQFF.

V and J are TRBV11-3 and TRBJ1-1, with D perhaps TRBD1 (6 bases). CDR1 SGHNT and CDR2 YENEEA come from the germline V gene. V was trimmed by 5 bases and J by 2 bases, leaving 18 bases between them. This CDR3 has 16 residues. The chain's CDR3 is CASSPPRGAPNTEAFF. The CDR3 DNA follows: TGTGCCAGCAGCCCCCCCAGGGGTGCGCCTAACACTGAAGCTTTCTTT.

V is TRBV28 and J is TRBJ1-2; D unclear. The CDR3 has 13 residues. The V end lost 2 bases, the J end lost 1 base, and 5 bases lay between the germline ends. CDR1 and CDR2 from the germline V gene are MDHEN and SYDVKM. CDR3 bases: TGTGCCAGCAGTTTAGTCGGTAACTATGGCTACACCTTC. As protein: CASSLVGNYGYTF.

CDR3 nucleotides: TGTGCCACCAGCCCCCGCAGGGTAGCCGGAAACACCATATATTTT. Its protein product is CATSPRRVAGNTIYF. The rearrangement joins TRBV15 to TRBJ1-3, with D possibly matching TRBD1 (5 bases). V dropped 5 bases and J dropped 4 bases, with 15 bases sitting between them. The CDR3 loop spans 15 amino acids. Per the germline V gene, CDR1 is LNHNV and CDR2 is YYDKDF (reference sequence).

CDR3 amino acids: CASRKGLPGHTQYF. DNA for the CDR3: TGTGCCAGCAGGAAGGGACTACCGGGTCATACGCAGTATTTT. The V gene is TRBV7-2, the J gene TRBJ2-3; 7 bases map to TRBD2. The CDR3 totals 14 residues. V shed 6 bases, J shed 7 bases, and the junction held 10 bases outside the gene matches. Germline lookup yields CDR1 SGHTA and CDR2 FQGNSA.

Only a few counts were recorded for this clone. This chain connects TRBV6-6 to TRBJ1-6; a weak D match, TRBD1 (6 bases). V gave up 6 bases and J gave up 8 bases, with 11 bases separating them. The CDR3 has 13 residues. In germline, CDR1 is MNHNY, CDR2 SVGAGI (reference sequence). The chain's CDR3 is CASRGHFDSPLHF. The CDR3 DNA is TGTGCCAGCAGGGGACATTTTGATTCACCCCTCCACTTT.